The 26 T cell receptor beta chains below all came from one sample that was sequenced in a study of post-analysis software for immune sequencing data. Points from the study as a whole: TRBV5-6, TRBV5-1 and TRBV20-1 were among five TRBV segments more frequent in patients than controls.

Antigen specificity for these receptors is unknown. TCR beta cDNA libraries had unique molecular identifiers. TCRdb independently ran MiXCR on the PCR reads; one entry per CDR3 protein. This sample carries hundreds of thousands of distinct CDR3 sequences, 25% to 30% of them seen once, and the ten largest clones take more than 0.45%. The specimen was blood. These receptors all stem from a girl aged 10-17 years with multiple sclerosis.

As to this clonotype: At one boundary the junction diverges from the germline segment, which might be a read error. V and J are TRBV4-1 and TRBJ2-1; TRBD2 is a possible D gene (6 bases). This CDR3 has 18 residues. Germline CDR1 reads MGHRA; CDR2 reads YSYEKL. The CDR3: CASSQGGGSGKSYNGQFF. DNA of the CDR3: TGCGCCAGCAGCCAAGGTGGAGGGTCCGGGAAATCCTACAATGGGCAGTTCTTC.

This clonotype was seen many times. The chain is built from TRBV20-1 and TRBJ2-1; 8 bases align to TRBD2. CDR1 and CDR2 from the germline V gene are DFQATT and SNEGSKA (reference sequence). This CDR3 has 17 amino acids. V was pared by 4 bases and J by 4 bases, with 15 bases of the junction left unmatched. As DNA, the CDR3 is TGCAGTGCTAACCCGGGACTAGGGACCCTCGGATACAATGAGCAGTTCTTC. Protein product: CSANPGLGTLGYNEQFF.

The rearrangement joins TRBV20-1 to TRBJ2-5, with D uncertain. Deletions cut 7 bases from V and 4 bases from J, with 13 bases between. Germline loops: CDR1 DFQATT, CDR2 SNEGSKA (reference sequence). CDR3 size: 12 residues. CDR3 in amino acids: CSVFHLPETQYF. CDR3 in DNA: TGCAGTGTTTTTCACCTTCCAGAGACCCAGTACTTC.

This rearrangement joins TRBV5-1 to TRBJ1-1, with a possible D match to TRBD1 (5 bases). CDR3 size: 15 residues. Germline CDR1 is SGHRS and CDR2 is YFSETQ. V was pared by 4 bases and J by 1 base, with 14 bases between. The CDR3 reads CASSHGTVENTEAFF. For the CDR3, the DNA is TGCGCCAGCAGCCACGGGACTGTGGAGAACACTGAAGCTTTCTTT. The full variable domain, in which reference TRBV5-1 and TRBJ1-1 provide the parts outside the CDR3, is KAGVTQTPRYLIKTRGQQVTLSCSPISGHRSVSWYQQTPGQGLQFLFEYFSETQRNKGNFPGRFSGRQFSNSRSEMNVSTLELGDSALYLCASSHGTVENTEAFFGQGTRLTVV.

This rearrangement joins TRBV10-3 to TRBJ2-7; no definite D call. The CDR3 has 14 residues. Germline-derived CDR1 and CDR2 are ENHRY and SYGVKD. Deletions cut 3 bases from V and 7 bases from J, with 16 bases between. CDR3 residues: CAISEIGRTREQYF. The CDR3 DNA reads TGTGCCATCAGTGAAATCGGGCGGACGCGAGAGCAGTACTTC.

This clonotype was counted ten times or more. This chain connects TRBV29-1 to TRBJ2-6; D call uncertain. This CDR3 spans 12 amino acids. CDR1 and CDR2 from the germline V gene are SQVTM and ANQGSEA. V was clipped by 6 bases and J by 4 bases, with 7 bases between them. As DNA, the CDR3 is TGCAGCGTAGATGGCGGGGCCAACGTCCTGACTTTC. This codes for CSVDGGANVLTF.

The chain recombines TRBV29-1 with TRBJ2-3, with 7 bases fitting TRBD1. The CDR3 covers 14 residues. Germline-derived CDR1 and CDR2 are SQVTM and ANQGSEA. The V and J ends lost 3 bases and 4 bases, in that order; junction bases with no gene match: 7. The CDR3 DNA follows: TGCAGCGTTGACACAGGGGATTTAGCAGATACGCAGTATTTT. Translating gives CSVDTGDLADTQYF.

In its sample, this clonotype was seen a few times. The gene calls are TRBV28 and TRBJ1-6, with TRBD1 as a possible D gene (6 bases). Trimming stripped 6 bases from V and 2 bases from J, with 14 bases between. Germline CDR1 is MDHEN and CDR2 is SYDVKM. The CDR3 is made up of 16 amino acids. Written as DNA, the CDR3 is TGTGCCAGCAGGGGAGCAGGGGCGCCCTATAATTCACCCCTCCACTTT. It codes for CASRGAGAPYNSPLHF.

The CDR3 DNA reads as TGCGCCAGCAGCCAAGAAACGATTTTGACAGGGGGCCCTGGGGCCAACGTCCTGACTTTC. This translates into CASSQETILTGGPGANVLTF. The chain is built from TRBV4-3 and TRBJ2-6; TRBD1 matches at 10 bases. Germline V gene lookup returns CDR1 LGHNA and CDR2 YSLEER. The CDR3 is 20 amino acids. The V gene end was trimmed by 0 bases and the J gene end by 2 bases; junction bases not matched to a gene: 10.

The rearrangement links TRBV7-2 to TRBJ2-2; D unclear. The CDR3 extends over 15 amino acids. The V gene lost 5 bases and the J gene lost 5 bases, with 15 bases spanning the gap. Germline lookup yields CDR1 SGHTA and CDR2 FQGNSA. This CDR3 reads CASSNSPPRTGELFF. The CDR3 DNA sequence: TGTGCCAGCAGCAACAGCCCCCCTCGGACCGGGGAGCTGTTTTTT.

This clonotype occurred a few times. The J gene is TRBJ1-6, the V gene TRBV28; D is ambiguous. CDR3 length: 15 amino acids. Germline assignment: CDR1 MDHEN and CDR2 SYDVKM. Trimming took off 11 bases at V and 6 bases at J, with 20 bases between the two ends. CDR3 residues: CAGLARLGVNSPLHF. CDR3 DNA: TGTGCCGGTCTGGCCAGGCTGGGCGTTAATTCACCCCTCCACTTT.

In its sample, this clonotype was seen once. V usage is TRBV6-2 or TRBV6-3 and J usage is TRBJ1-2; D is unresolved. The CDR3 spans 13 residues. V gave up 5 bases and J gave up 8 bases, with 15 bases separating them. Germline V gene data show CDR1 as MNHEY and CDR2 as SVGEGT. The CDR3: CASSMTTLRGYTF. In DNA form, the CDR3 reads TGTGCCAGCAGTATGACGACCCTGAGAGGCTACACCTTC.

About this clonotype itself: Mismatch with germline at one junction end may stem from a read error. The chain links TRBV14 to TRBJ2-1; D may be TRBD1 or TRBD2 (5 bases each). CDR3 length equals 17 residues. Germline V gene data show CDR1 as SGHDN and CDR2 as FVKESK. CDR3 sequence reads: CASSQVPVMGTVNGQFF. For the CDR3, the DNA is TGTGCCAGCAGCCAAGTTCCGGTTATGGGGACCGTCAATGGGCAGTTCTTC.

The chain links TRBV6-4 to TRBJ1-1; TRBD1 is a possible D gene (5 bases). The CDR3 is 11 amino acids. Germline lookup yields CDR1 MRHNA and CDR2 SNTAGT. V was cut by 7 bases and J by 8 bases, with 11 bases left in between. The CDR3 coding sequence is TGTGCCAGCAAGAGGGGTGGCGAAGCTTTCTTT. This encodes CASKRGGEAFF.

This clonotype was counted only a few times. This chain links TRBV5-1 with TRBJ2-1, with 11 bases aligning to TRBD2. V dropped 4 bases and J dropped 8; count of bases not matched to a gene: 11. Germline V gene data show CDR1 as SGHRS and CDR2 as YFSETQ. The CDR3 runs to 16 residues. The CDR3 is CASSPPRASGRYEQFF. CDR3 nucleotide sequence: TGCGCCAGCAGCCCCCCCCGGGCTAGCGGGAGGTATGAGCAGTTCTTC.

The chain combines TRBV20-1 with TRBJ2-5, with TRBD2 as a possible D gene (6 bases). CDR3 length: 12 residues. Germline CDR1 is DFQATT and CDR2 is SNEGSKA (reference sequence). The CDR3: CSCEEGRETQYF. As DNA, the CDR3 is TGCAGCTGCGAGGAGGGCCGAGAGACCCAGTACTTC.

The table lists this clonotype with a count of one. The chain has TRBV7-6 and TRBJ2-7; 13 bases are a match to TRBD2. Germline loops: CDR1 SGHVS, CDR2 FNYEAQ. The CDR3 loop spans 16 amino acids. J gave up 6 bases and V 5 bases, and 10 bases lay outside the gene matches. This CDR3 is CASSPRTSGGFGEQYF. The CDR3 DNA sequence: TGTGCCAGCAGCCCCAGGACTAGCGGGGGCTTCGGCGAGCAGTACTTC.

The gene calls are TRBV7-9 and TRBJ2-3, with 7 positions matching TRBD2. Germline-derived CDR1 and CDR2 are SEHNR and FQNEAQ (reference sequence). J lost 2 bases, V lost 4 bases, and 6 bases had no gene match. The CDR3 covers 15 residues. The CDR3 protein is CASSSLGGDTDTQYF. CDR3 coding DNA: TGTGCCAGCAGCTCACTGGGGGGGGACACAGATACGCAGTATTTT.

On this clonotype: Given a much more abundant clone one base away, this may be a read error. V and J are TRBV10-2 and TRBJ2-5; 7 nucleotides align to TRBD2. Germline loops: CDR1 WSHSY, CDR2 SAAADI. Unmatched junction bases numbered 5, after V lost 6 bases and J lost 1 base. The CDR3 is 14 residues long. The CDR3 DNA is TGCGCCAGCAGGCAGACTAGCTCCCAAGAGACCCAGTACTTC. It encodes CASRQTSSQETQYF.

There are many counts of this clonotype. The chain couples TRBV7-2 to TRBJ2-5; D remains ambiguous. Germline-derived CDR1 and CDR2 are SGHTA and FQGNSA. V lost 1 base and J 4 bases, leaving 10 bases between the germline ends. The CDR3 sequence is 14 residues long. The CDR3 nucleotides read TGTGCCAGCAGCTTAGATCCGGGTCGAGAGACCCAGTACTTC. Translation: CASSLDPGRETQYF. The complete variable domain, with remaining parts taken from reference TRBV7-2 and TRBJ2-5, reads GAGVSQSPSNKVTEKGKDVELRCDPISGHTALYWYRQSLGQGLEFLIYFQGNSAPDKSGLPSDRFSAERTGGSVSTLTIQRTQQEDSAVYLCASSLDPGRETQYFGPGTRLLVL.

This clonotype appeared a few times. This rearrangement joins TRBV7-9 to TRBJ2-3; unclear D gene. CDR1 and CDR2 (germline): SEHNR, FQNEAQ (reference sequence). Trimming left V 1 base short and J 4 bases short, with 12 bases between. The CDR3 sequence is 15 residues long. The CDR3 is CASSLVRNGADTQYF. The CDR3 nucleotides are TGTGCCAGCAGCTTAGTGCGGAATGGGGCAGATACGCAGTATTTT.

This sequence joins TRBV14 and TRBJ1-4; TRBD1 agrees at 7 bases. The germline V gene has CDR1 SGHDN and CDR2 FVKESK. The CDR3 sequence is 17 residues long. The ends lost 2 bases at V and 2 bases at J; junction bases unmatched: 8. For the CDR3, the DNA is TGTGCCAGCAGCCAACGACAGGGCGTTTATACTAATGAAAAACTGTTTTTT. Translation: CASSQRQGVYTNEKLFF.

This clonotype was seen only a few times. This chain uses TRBV7-2 with TRBJ2-3; no clear D gene. The CDR3 runs 13 residues. Germline lookup yields CDR1 SGHTA and CDR2 FQGNSA. V was clipped by 0 bases and J by 4 bases, with 5 bases between them. The CDR3, as DNA: TGTACCAGCAGCTTAGCCGTCCCAGATACGCAGTATTTT. This translates into CTSSLAVPDTQYF.

The chain joins TRBV3-1 to TRBJ1-2, with D possibly TRBD1 on 5 matching bases. The V gene's germline CDR1 is LGHDT and CDR2 YNNKEL (reference sequence). Trimming took 4 bases from V and 4 from J, leaving 13 bases between them. CDR3 size: 14 residues. The CDR3 DNA sequence: TGTGCCAGCAGCCCGTCAAGGGGTAGCTATGGCTACACCTTC. Its translation: CASSPSRGSYGYTF.

This clonotype was found many times. The chain couples TRBV4-3 to TRBJ2-1; the D is unclear. From germline, CDR1 is LGHNA and CDR2 YSLEER. The CDR3 runs 14 residues. V gave up 1 base and J gave up 1 base, with 5 bases separating them. CDR3 nucleotides: TGCGCCAGCAGCCAAGGGCGGTCCTACAATGAGCAGTTCTTC. It yields the protein CASSQGRSYNEQFF.

The chain links TRBV28 to TRBJ1-1, with TRBD1 matching over 9 bases. The trim removed 7 bases at V and 6 bases at J, leaving 21 bases unmatched. Germline values: CDR1 MDHEN, CDR2 SYDVKM. There are 18 residues in the CDR3. The CDR3 DNA sequence: TGTGCCAGCAAGTACTCCCTAGACCTCACAGGGGGCTACTCTGAAGCTTTCTTT. It codes for CASKYSLDLTGGYSEAFF.